Reported below is one T cell receptor beta chain. Its antigen is as yet unknown. This entry comes from a study of PD-1 blockade in classical Hodgkin lymphoma. This CDR3 is built from 14 residues. V was cut by 2 bases and J by 3 bases, with 8 bases left in between. CDR1 MNHNY and CDR2 SVGAGI come from the germline V gene (reference sequence). As for time point: cycle 4 day 1 (C4D1), after less than 7 weeks of nivolumab. There was relapse after autologous stem cell transplantation in every patient, and there was variation in brentuximab vedotin exposure. TCRdb's copy holds only in-frame clones and misses some; the assay was immunoSEQ multiplex PCR. The sample yields about 15,000 clones, around two thirds seen once. Broader study findings: Similar baseline diversity was found in complete responders and newly diagnosed patients.

The sample in question was peripheral blood mononuclear cells (PBMCs), obtained before the fourth cycle of nivolumab. This clonotype originated in a human donor with classical Hodgkin lymphoma. This chain connects TRBV6-6 to TRBJ1-5; no clear D gene. CDR3 amino acids: CASSYEAPNQPQHF. DNA of the CDR3: TGTGCCAGCAGTTACGAGGCACCCAATCAGCCCCAGCATTTT.